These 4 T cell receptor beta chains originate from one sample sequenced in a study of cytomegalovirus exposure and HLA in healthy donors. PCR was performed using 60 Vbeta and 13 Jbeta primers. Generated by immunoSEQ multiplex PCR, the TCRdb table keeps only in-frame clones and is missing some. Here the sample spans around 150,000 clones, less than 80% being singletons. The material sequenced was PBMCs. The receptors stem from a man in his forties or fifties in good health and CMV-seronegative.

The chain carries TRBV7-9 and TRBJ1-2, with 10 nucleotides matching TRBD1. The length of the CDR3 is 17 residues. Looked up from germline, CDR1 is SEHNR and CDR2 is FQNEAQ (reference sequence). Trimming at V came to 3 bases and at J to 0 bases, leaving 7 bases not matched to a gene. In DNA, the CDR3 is TGTGCCAGCAGCTTCCCGACAGGGGGCGACCCTAACTATGGCTACACCTTC. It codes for CASSFPTGGDPNYGYTF.

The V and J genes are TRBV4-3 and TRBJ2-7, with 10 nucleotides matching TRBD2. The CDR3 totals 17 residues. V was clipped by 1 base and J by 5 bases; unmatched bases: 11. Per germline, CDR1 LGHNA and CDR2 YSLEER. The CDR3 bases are TGCGCCAGCAGCCAAGGCTTCGGTAGCGGGGGGCTGAACGAGCAGTACTTC. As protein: CASSQGFGSGGLNEQYF.

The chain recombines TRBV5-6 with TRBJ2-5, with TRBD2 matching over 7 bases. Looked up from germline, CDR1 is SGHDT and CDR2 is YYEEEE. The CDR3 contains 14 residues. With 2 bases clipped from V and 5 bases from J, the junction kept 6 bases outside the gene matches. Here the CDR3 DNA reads TGTGCCAGCAGCTTCTGGACTAGTACGGAGACCCAGTACTTC. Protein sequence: CASSFWTSTETQYF. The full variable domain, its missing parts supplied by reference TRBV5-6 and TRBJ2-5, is DAGVTQSPTHLIKTRGQQVTLRCSPKSGHDTVSWYQQALGQGPQFIFQYYEEEERQRGNFPDRFSGHQFPNYSSELNVNALLLGDSALYLCASSFWTSTETQYFGPGTRLLVL.

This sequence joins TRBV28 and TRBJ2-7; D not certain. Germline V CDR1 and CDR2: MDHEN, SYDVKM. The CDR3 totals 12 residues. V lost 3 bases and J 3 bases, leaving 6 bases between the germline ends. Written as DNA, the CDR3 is TGTGCCAGCAGTTTTGTCTACTACGAGCAGTACTTC. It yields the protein CASSFVYYEQYF.